This T cell receptor beta chain was profiled in a study of cytotoxic CD8 clonotypes in ibrutinib-treated CLL (dated by TCRdb to the early 2020s). Background for the entire study: The cohort included approximately 15 treatment-naive and approximately twelve relapsed/refractory patients; 17 to 18 were IGHV unmutated. Partial responses were observed in some 24 patients and complete responses in 2; after a median follow-up of around 68 months, remission was maintained in roughly 14 patients and progression was observed in approximately 12. Samples at response were collected after a median of about 13 months of treatment, with a range of roughly 6 to 36 months. On average, each sample had a few hundred thousand productive templates and almost 95,000 productive rearrangements. Of the 90 or so participants in the trial, roughly 25 had longitudinal samples available. Cryopreserved peripheral blood mononuclear cells were obtained prior to treatment, at the time of response, and at either disease progression or sustained remission.

Paper-wide results and their limitations: Baseline clonality exceeded that of age-matched healthy donors and correlated strongly with circulating CD8+ T-cell counts. Clonality increased at ibrutinib response, stayed stable in sustained remission, and fell back toward baseline at progression. Public clonotypes were rare and either contracted or stayed stable during treatment, and the rise in clonality at ibrutinib response reflected the expansion of private clonotypes. Sustained-remission and progressing patients did not have matched sampling times, and lymph node repertoires were not examined.

A remark on this clone: Its antigen specificity is not known. The record has no base qualities; no much larger clone is one base away.

On a MiSeq, deep resolution sequencing aimed for a depth between 1 in 1 million and 1 in 200,000 T cells, with each clonotype covered around 9.2x on average. The immunoSEQ hsTCRB Kit was used to generate the TCR beta libraries. Processing in the source paper ran as follows. ImmunoSEQ Data Assistant and ImmunoSEQ Analyzer were used for data analysis, and V, D and J genes were assigned according to IMGT definitions. Clonality, which ranges from 0 to 1, was calculated by subtracting the normalized Shannon entropy of productive rearrangement frequencies from one. Only overrepresented clonotypes making up at least 0.05% of each patient's repertoire were included in the public clonotype analysis. Some 13 age-matched healthy donor repertoires from immuneACCESS served as clonality controls. TCRdb retrieved this table from immuneACCESS and kept in-frame rearrangements only. Not all clones are present; in checked studies, unresolved V genes account for under half, and no reason is known for the remainder. The V and J calls and clone size come from that table; D and trimming were worked out from the DNA. Present in this sample are more than 300,000 clones, roughly 80% of which were seen just once. The ten most abundant clones make up under 8.5% of the sample.

For TCR beta library preparation, 1.5 to 2 micrograms of genomic DNA were isolated from cryopreserved PBMCs. Longitudinal blood samples from CLL patients on ibrutinib monotherapy were analyzed using high-throughput TCR beta sequencing. The patients took part in an open-label, single-center phase 2 trial of ibrutinib monotherapy. At the junction V is shortened by 3 bases and J by 7 bases; bases outside the gene matches: 5. CDR1 and CDR2 are drawn from the germline V gene: SGHVS, FNYEAQ. Counted from cysteine to phenylalanine, this CDR3 has 14 amino acids. Only CDR3 DNA remains: 42 bases, in frame from the first base.

The sample in question was PBMCs, obtained before ibrutinib treatment. The rearrangement combines TRBV7-6 with TRBJ2-1, with 8 bases in between that match TRBD2. The source is a human donor with chronic lymphocytic leukemia. This receptor carries the CDR3 CASSLGLDRNEQFF. The bases are TGTGCCAGCAGCTTGGGACTAGATAGGAATGAGCAGTTCTTC.